This entry concerns a single T cell receptor beta chain. The target antigen is unknown. Repertoires were generated with immunoSEQ multiplex PCR, while TCRdb's copy carries only in-frame clones and drops some. Altogether around 45,000 clones are present, about 79% being singletons, with the ten largest covering around 0.43%. This sample was included in a study of fetal regulatory T cell absence and autoimmunity. Study summary: The IPEX patients lacked clinical diabetes but had exocrine pancreas autoimmunity.

Study outcomes and limitations: Cord blood and pancreas showed broadly similar TRB gene family usage. Some top pancreas TCR clones were over 100-fold enriched versus cord blood. In IPEX syndrome, oligoclonal enrichment was read as supporting prenatal antigen-driven autoimmunity in the pancreas.

Germline assignment: CDR1 SGHRS and CDR2 YFSETQ. V lost 3 bases and J lost 7, with 10 bases in between. The length of the CDR3 is 12 residues. V usage is TRBV5-1 and J usage is TRBJ1-2, with a tentative D call TRBD1 (5 bases). This sequence was found in a newborn boy with IPEX syndrome. Sequencing was performed on cord blood. CDR3 nucleotides: TGCGCCAGCAGCTCCCTAAGGGGTGGCTACACCTTC. This codes for CASSSLRGGYTF.